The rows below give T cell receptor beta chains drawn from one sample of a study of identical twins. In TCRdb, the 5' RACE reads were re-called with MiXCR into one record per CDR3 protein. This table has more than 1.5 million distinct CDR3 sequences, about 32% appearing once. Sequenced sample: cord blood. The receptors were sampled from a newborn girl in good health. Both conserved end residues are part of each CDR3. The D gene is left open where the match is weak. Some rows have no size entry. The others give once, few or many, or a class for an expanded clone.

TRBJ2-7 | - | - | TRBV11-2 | CASSLDRSGEQYF | TGTGCCAGCAGCTTAGATCGGAGCGGCGAGCAGTACTTC
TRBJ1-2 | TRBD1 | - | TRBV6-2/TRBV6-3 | CASKNRTGGYTF | TGTGCCAGCAAAAATCGGACAGGGGGCTACACCTTC
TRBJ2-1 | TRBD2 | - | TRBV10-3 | CAISFGLAGNNEQFF | TGTGCCATCAGCTTCGGACTAGCGGGGAACAATGAGCAGTTCTTC
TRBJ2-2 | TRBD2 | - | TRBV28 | CTSSFLAGGNTGELFF | TGTACCAGCAGTTTCCTAGCGGGAGGGAACACCGGGGAGCTGTTTTTT
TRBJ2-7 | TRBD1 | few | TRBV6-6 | CASNGGTGMIYEQYF | TGTGCCAGCAATGGAGGGACAGGGATGATTTACGAGCAGTACTTC
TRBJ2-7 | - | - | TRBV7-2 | CASSRTSFGSYEQYF | TGTGCCAGCAGCCGTACTAGTTTTGGGTCCTACGAGCAGTACTTC
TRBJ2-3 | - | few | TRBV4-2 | CASSQVRYFRTTDTQYF | TGTGCCAGCAGCCAAGTAAGGTATTTCAGGACCACAGATACGCAGTATTTT
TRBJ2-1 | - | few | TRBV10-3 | CANQGTLNNEQFF | TGTGCCAACCAGGGGACCCTGAACAATGAGCAGTTCTTC
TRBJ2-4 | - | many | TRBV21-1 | CASSNGVTAKNIQYF | TGTGCCAGCAGCAACGGCGTCACAGCCAAAAACATTCAGTACTTC
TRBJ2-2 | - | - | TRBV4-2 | CASRTGRNTGALFF | TGTGCCAGCAGGACAGGGAGGAACACCGGGGCGCTGTTTTTT
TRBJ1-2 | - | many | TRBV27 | CASSFLRSLANYGYTF | TGTGCCAGCAGTTTCTTAAGGTCCCTAGCTAACTATGGCTACACCTTC
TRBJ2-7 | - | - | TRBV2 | CASSETFEQYF | TGTGCCAGCAGTGAAACATTCGAGCAGTACTTC
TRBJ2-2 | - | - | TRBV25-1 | CASSEVGATGELFF | TGTGCCAGCAGTGAAGTAGGGGCCACCGGGGAGCTGTTTTTT
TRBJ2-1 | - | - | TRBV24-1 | CAIRGAASDEQFF | TGTGCCATCAGGGGGGCAGCCTCTGATGAGCAGTTCTTC
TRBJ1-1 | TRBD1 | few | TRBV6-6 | CASTSGQLGNTEAFF | TGTGCCAGCACCTCGGGACAGCTAGGGAACACTGAAGCTTTCTTT
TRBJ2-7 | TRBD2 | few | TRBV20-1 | CSASDASGWYEQYF | TGCAGTGCAAGCGATGCTAGCGGGTGGTACGAGCAGTACTTC
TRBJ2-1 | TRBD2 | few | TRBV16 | CASSQSIFPTSVVTNEQFF | TGTGCCAGCAGCCAATCGATCTTCCCTACTAGCGTAGTTACCAATGAGCAGTTCTTC
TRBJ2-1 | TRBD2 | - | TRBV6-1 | CASRILAATYNEQFF | TGTGCCAGCAGGATACTAGCGGCTACCTACAATGAGCAGTTCTTC
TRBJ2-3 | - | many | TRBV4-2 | CASSQDPGLYTDTQYF | TGTGCCAGCAGCCAAGATCCAGGACTCTACACAGATACGCAGTATTTT
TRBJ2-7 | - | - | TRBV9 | CASGVASGDYEQYF | TGTGCCAGCGGCGTAGCTTCGGGGGACTACGAGCAGTACTTC
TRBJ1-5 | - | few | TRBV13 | CASSVQKNQPQHF | TGTGCCAGCAGCGTACAGAAGAATCAGCCCCAGCATTTT
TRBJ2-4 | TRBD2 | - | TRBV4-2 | CASTSGRADEQYF | TGTGCCAGCACTAGCGGGAGGGCCGATGAGCAGTACTTC
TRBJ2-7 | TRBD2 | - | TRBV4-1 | CASSRMPPVGLAMYEQYF | TGCGCCAGCAGCCGGATGCCTCCCGTGGGACTAGCGATGTACGAGCAGTACTTC
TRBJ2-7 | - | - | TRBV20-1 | CSADRDSYRSEQYF | TGCAGTGCGGACCGGGACTCCTATCGCTCCGAGCAGTACTTC
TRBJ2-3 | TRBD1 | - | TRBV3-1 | CASSQDRTGSTDTQYF | TGTGCCAGCAGCCAAGACCGGACAGGGAGCACAGATACGCAGTATTTT
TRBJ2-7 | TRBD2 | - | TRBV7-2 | CASSLISLAGVYEQYF | TGTGCCAGCAGCTTAATCAGCCTAGCGGGAGTTTACGAGCAGTACTTC
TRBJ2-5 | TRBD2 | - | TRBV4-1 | CASSQRPTSGNEQYF | TGCGCCAGCAGCCAAAGACCAACTAGCGGGAATGAGCAGTACTTC
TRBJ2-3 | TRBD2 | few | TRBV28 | CASSLQFDRGGTQYF | TGTGCCAGCAGTTTGCAGTTTGACCGGGGGGGTACGCAGTATTTT
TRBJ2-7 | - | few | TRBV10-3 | CALGRDKDHYEQYF | TGTGCCCTTGGCCGGGACAAAGATCACTACGAGCAGTACTTC
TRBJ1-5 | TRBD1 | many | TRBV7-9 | CASSPGTASNQPQHF | TGTGCCAGCAGCCCAGGGACAGCCAGCAATCAGCCCCAGCATTTT
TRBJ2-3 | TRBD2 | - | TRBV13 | CASSSHRSSGGTRTDTQYF | TGTGCCAGCAGCTCCCACCGGTCTAGCGGGGGGACTCGCACAGATACGCAGTATTTT
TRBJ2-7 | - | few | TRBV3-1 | CASSSNPGTNYEQYF | TGTGCCAGCAGCTCTAACCCTGGGACGAACTACGAGCAGTACTTC
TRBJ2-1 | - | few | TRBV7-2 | CASSLGFGRGNEQFF | TGTGCCAGCAGCTTAGGTTTTGGTAGGGGCAATGAGCAGTTCTTC
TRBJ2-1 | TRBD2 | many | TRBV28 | CASSSSGVSSYNEQFF | TGTGCCAGCAGTTCTAGCGGGGTTAGCTCCTACAATGAGCAGTTCTTC
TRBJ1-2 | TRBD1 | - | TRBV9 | CASSVTGGATYGYTF | TGTGCCAGCAGCGTTACAGGGGGCGCAACCTATGGCTACACCTTC
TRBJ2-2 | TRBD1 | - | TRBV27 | CASSDREAFYTGELFF | TGTGCCAGCAGCGACAGGGAAGCTTTTTACACCGGGGAGCTGTTTTTT
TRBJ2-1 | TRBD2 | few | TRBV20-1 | CSAKLAGGPFGGNEQFF | TGCAGTGCGAAACTAGCGGGAGGCCCTTTTGGTGGCAATGAGCAGTTCTTC
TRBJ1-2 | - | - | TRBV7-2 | CASSLKQFYGYTF | TGTGCCAGCAGCTTAAAACAGTTCTATGGCTACACCTTC
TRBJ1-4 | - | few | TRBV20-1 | CSARKGLSRVNEKLFF | TGCAGTGCTAGAAAGGGCCTGTCTCGCGTTAATGAAAAACTGTTTTTT